This TCR beta chain was obtained from a study of PD-1 blockade in mismatch repair-deficient tumors. Sample time point: archival surgical resection tumor tissue. This table comes from immunoSEQ multiplex PCR, and its TCRdb copy is limited to in-frame clones, with some not included. The repertoire has approximately 760 clones, roughly two thirds of them found once; the top ten carry around a tenth. Trimming cost V 0 bases and J 6 bases; bases outside gene matches: 3. Germline CDR1 and CDR2: SGDLS and YYNGEE. This CDR3 has 14 residues. To note about this clone: Additional DNA sequences in this sample encode the identical CDR3.

The TCR sequence derives from an adult with mismatch repair-deficient cancer. The chain combines TRBV9 with TRBJ2-7; 10 bases are a match to TRBD2. The material was primary tumor tissue, obtained from a patient treated with pembrolizumab. The CDR3 DNA is TGTGCCAGCAGCGTAGGGCTAGCGGGAGCCGAGCAGTACTTC. It translates to CASSVGLAGAEQYF.